This passage covers 12 T cell receptor beta chains from one sample sequenced in a study of Graves' ophthalmopathy and Graves' hyperthyroidism. Amplified TCR beta CDR3 regions were obtained using RNA transcripts as template. Amplification began with first-round RT-PCR using HTBI primers, then second-round multiplex PCR was performed. TCRdb redid the calling of the multiplex PCR reads with MiXCR, one entry per CDR3 protein. The sample records over a million distinct CDR3 sequences, 36% being singletons. The material sequenced was peripheral blood or thyroid tissue (not recorded which). Receptor source: an adult man with Graves' hyperthyroidism.

This clonotype occurred many times. V is TRBV7-2 and J is TRBJ1-1; TRBD1 is a possible D gene (5 bases). Trimming stripped 5 bases from V and 4 bases from J, with 11 bases between. Per the germline V gene, CDR1 is SGHTA and CDR2 is FQGNSA. This CDR3 region has 13 residues. The CDR3, as DNA: TGTGCCAGCAGCGGCAATGGGGGCACTGAAGCTTTCTTT. Translated: CASSGNGGTEAFF.

This chain joins TRBV15 and TRBJ1-2, with 11 nucleotides matching TRBD1. This CDR3 comprises 17 residues. V gave up 1 base and J gave up 4 bases; unmatched junction bases: 8. Germline V lookup: CDR1 LNHNV, CDR2 YYDKDF (reference sequence). CDR3 sequence (DNA): TGTGCCACCAGCAGAGGCGGGACAGGGGGTGGATTCTATGGCTACACCTTC. This gives the protein CATSRGGTGGGFYGYTF.

The chain employs TRBV9 and TRBJ1-1; possible D gene TRBD1, 5 bases. The CDR3 has 15 residues. Germline CDR1 is SGDLS and CDR2 is YYNGEE. Trimming cost V 3 bases and J 1 base, with 13 bases left between them. This chain's CDR3 is CASSATTAENTEAFF. CDR3 in DNA: TGTGCCAGCAGCGCCACGACAGCTGAGAACACTGAAGCTTTCTTT.

Ten or more counts support this clonotype. V is TRBV10-3 and J is TRBJ1-2, with D unresolved. Germline CDR1 ENHRY, CDR2 SYGVKD. Trimming cost V 4 bases and J 5 bases, with 11 bases left between them. The CDR3 covers 13 residues. The CDR3 bases are TGTGCCATCAGTGGGGGTCAGGAGTATGGCTACACCTTC. Protein: CAISGGQEYGYTF.

This clonotype was detected only a few times. This rearrangement joins TRBV9 to TRBJ1-2, with no clear D. The ends were cut back, 3 bases at V and 3 bases at J, with 6 bases in the middle. CDR1 and CDR2 from the germline V gene are SGDLS and YYNGEE. The CDR3 runs 12 residues. The CDR3 DNA reads as TGTGCCAGCAGCGCCCAAGACTATGGCTACACCTTC. Translated, it gives CASSAQDYGYTF.

The table lists this clonotype with a few counts. The rearrangement joins TRBV14 to TRBJ2-7; D remains unclear. Trimming left V 1 base short and J 9 bases short, with 10 bases between. Germline assignment: CDR1 SGHDN and CDR2 FVKESK. This CDR3 is 12 amino acids long. The chain's CDR3 is CASSQGSFAQYF. CDR3 DNA: TGTGCCAGCAGCCAAGGGAGCTTCGCGCAGTACTTC. Full variable domain (remainder filled in from reference TRBV14 and TRBJ2-7): EAGVTQFPSHSVIEKGQTVTLRCDPISGHDNLYWYRRVMGKEIKFLLHFVKESKQDESGMPNNRFLAERTGGTYSTLKVQPAELEDSGVYFCASSQGSFAQYFGPGTRLTVT.

In this sample, this clonotype turned up many times. This chain joins TRBV20-1 and TRBJ2-7; 7 positions agree with TRBD2. Germline assignment: CDR1 DFQATT and CDR2 SNEGSKA (reference sequence). Trimming removed 0 bases from V and 5 bases from J; junction bases left unmatched: 10. The CDR3 contains 15 residues. In nucleotides, the CDR3 is TGCAGTGCTAGAGAGCCCGGGGCGGGAGTACACGAGCAGTACTTC. Its protein is CSAREPGAGVHEQYF.

The chain employs TRBV6-1 and TRBJ1-4; D is uncertain. V was pared by 4 bases and J by 4 bases, with 13 bases between. CDR3 size: 15 residues. The germline CDR1 and CDR2 sequences are MNHNS and SASEGT. The CDR3 coding sequence is TGTGCCAGCAGTGTTAACCCTGGGGTTAATGAAAAACTGTTTTTT. Translation: CASSVNPGVNEKLFF.

The chain recombines TRBV10-3 with TRBJ1-5; no reliable D call. From germline, CDR1 is ENHRY and CDR2 SYGVKD. The CDR3 consists of 13 residues. V was clipped by 4 bases and J by 4 bases, with 8 bases between them. The DNA for the CDR3 is TGTGCCATCAGTGGGACGGCAAATCAGCCCCAGCATTTT. It yields the protein CAISGTANQPQHF.

This clonotype was picked up a small number of times. The chain carries TRBV7-9 and TRBJ1-4, with D hard to call. V was shortened by 2 bases and J by 2 bases, with 18 bases between the two germline ends. CDR1 is SEHNR, CDR2 FQNEAQ, per germline (reference sequence). CDR3 size: 18 residues. CDR3 loop: CASSLIPGSGATNEKLFF. CDR3 in DNA: TGTGCCAGCAGCTTAATCCCTGGGTCAGGCGCCACTAATGAAAAACTGTTTTTT.

The J gene is TRBJ1-2, the V gene TRBV24-1; 9 bases agree with TRBD1. The CDR3 contains 14 residues. Germline-derived CDR1 and CDR2 are KGHDR and SFDVKD. V was pared by 2 bases and J by 4 bases, with 1 base of the junction left unmatched. Here the CDR3 reads CATSDSTGGYGYTF. The CDR3 region has the DNA TGTGCCACCAGTGATTCGACAGGGGGCTATGGCTACACCTTC.

This clonotype was seen once. The V call is TRBV4-1, the J call TRBJ2-7, with unresolved D. CDR1 is MGHRA, CDR2 YSYEKL, per germline. The CDR3 has 15 amino acids. Deletions cut 3 bases from V and 0 bases from J, with 12 bases between. CDR3 amino acids: CASSQMGSSSYEQYF. The CDR3 DNA reads as TGCGCCAGCAGCCAGATGGGGTCCAGCTCCTACGAGCAGTACTTC.